This entry concerns a single T cell receptor (beta chain). This receptor's antigen is unknown. No base qualities exist here, and no much larger clone lies one base off it. This entry comes from a study of blood T cell repertoires in COVID-19 (dated by TCRdb to about 2020). For the study in its entirety: Samples from collaborators originated in the United States, Italy and Spain and spanned both the acute and convalescent phases of COVID-19. The prospective study material was composed of cDNA or gDNA derived from T cells, B-cell-depleted T cells, or PBMCs. Subjects who had been exposed to COVID-19, were actively infected with it, or had recovered from it provided the deeply sampled blood TCRbeta repertoires that made up the dataset. The repertoires were made available in a free public database intended to serve as a resource for research on the immune response to SARS-CoV-2. Samples were obtained from the ongoing ImmuneRACE study (first 160 participants) and from over 1,000 subjects provided by 6 global collaborators. Sample metadata almost always included a de-identified subject ID, COVID-19 status, age in years and sex. Where HLA class I and class II types were available, the types were taken from metadata supplied by the sample provider, not from assay-based typing. General conclusions and limits of the study: How much clinical and demographic metadata was included differed by source and by participant, and the metadata was provided uncurated.

Each collaborating institution followed its own protocols to collect whole blood in K2EDTA tubes. For TCRbeta analysis, collaborators shipped samples as frozen whole blood, isolated PBMCs, or DNA extracted from either of those sample types. TCRbeta CDR3 regions were amplified from genomic DNA using the immunoSEQ Assay, a bias-controlled multiplex PCR. Per the authors' processing: The number of nucleated cells in each sample was estimated from the amplification of reference gene primers within the assay. To quantify the absolute abundance of each unique TCRbeta CDR3 rearrangement, sequence reads were collapsed and filtered. For each sample, productive Simpson clonality was calculated as the square root of Simpson's diversity index over productive rearrangements. Held by TCRdb, this immuneACCESS table contains in-frame sequences only and omits some clones. Under half of the omission traces to an unresolved V gene where checked; the cause of the rest is unknown. The DNA was the basis for D and trimming; V, J and clone size are from that table. Here the sample has more than 80,000 clones; roughly 76% occur a single time. The top ten clones comprise 20% of the sample.

The TCR originated in an elderly woman with active or convalescent COVID-19. The source material was peripheral blood.

The CDR3 is CASSLGRDGYTF. DNA sequence: TGTGCCAGCAGCTTAGGTCGGGATGGCTACACCTTC. The chain is assembled from TRBV11-2 and TRBJ1-2; no D gene is confidently identified. Deletion took 1 base off V and 6 bases off J, with a span of 6 bases between the germline ends. The germline V gene supplies CDR1 SGHAT and CDR2 FQNNGV. The cysteine opens and the phenylalanine closes a CDR3 of 12 amino acids. Only the CDR3 DNA is retained, 36 bases long and in frame from the first base.